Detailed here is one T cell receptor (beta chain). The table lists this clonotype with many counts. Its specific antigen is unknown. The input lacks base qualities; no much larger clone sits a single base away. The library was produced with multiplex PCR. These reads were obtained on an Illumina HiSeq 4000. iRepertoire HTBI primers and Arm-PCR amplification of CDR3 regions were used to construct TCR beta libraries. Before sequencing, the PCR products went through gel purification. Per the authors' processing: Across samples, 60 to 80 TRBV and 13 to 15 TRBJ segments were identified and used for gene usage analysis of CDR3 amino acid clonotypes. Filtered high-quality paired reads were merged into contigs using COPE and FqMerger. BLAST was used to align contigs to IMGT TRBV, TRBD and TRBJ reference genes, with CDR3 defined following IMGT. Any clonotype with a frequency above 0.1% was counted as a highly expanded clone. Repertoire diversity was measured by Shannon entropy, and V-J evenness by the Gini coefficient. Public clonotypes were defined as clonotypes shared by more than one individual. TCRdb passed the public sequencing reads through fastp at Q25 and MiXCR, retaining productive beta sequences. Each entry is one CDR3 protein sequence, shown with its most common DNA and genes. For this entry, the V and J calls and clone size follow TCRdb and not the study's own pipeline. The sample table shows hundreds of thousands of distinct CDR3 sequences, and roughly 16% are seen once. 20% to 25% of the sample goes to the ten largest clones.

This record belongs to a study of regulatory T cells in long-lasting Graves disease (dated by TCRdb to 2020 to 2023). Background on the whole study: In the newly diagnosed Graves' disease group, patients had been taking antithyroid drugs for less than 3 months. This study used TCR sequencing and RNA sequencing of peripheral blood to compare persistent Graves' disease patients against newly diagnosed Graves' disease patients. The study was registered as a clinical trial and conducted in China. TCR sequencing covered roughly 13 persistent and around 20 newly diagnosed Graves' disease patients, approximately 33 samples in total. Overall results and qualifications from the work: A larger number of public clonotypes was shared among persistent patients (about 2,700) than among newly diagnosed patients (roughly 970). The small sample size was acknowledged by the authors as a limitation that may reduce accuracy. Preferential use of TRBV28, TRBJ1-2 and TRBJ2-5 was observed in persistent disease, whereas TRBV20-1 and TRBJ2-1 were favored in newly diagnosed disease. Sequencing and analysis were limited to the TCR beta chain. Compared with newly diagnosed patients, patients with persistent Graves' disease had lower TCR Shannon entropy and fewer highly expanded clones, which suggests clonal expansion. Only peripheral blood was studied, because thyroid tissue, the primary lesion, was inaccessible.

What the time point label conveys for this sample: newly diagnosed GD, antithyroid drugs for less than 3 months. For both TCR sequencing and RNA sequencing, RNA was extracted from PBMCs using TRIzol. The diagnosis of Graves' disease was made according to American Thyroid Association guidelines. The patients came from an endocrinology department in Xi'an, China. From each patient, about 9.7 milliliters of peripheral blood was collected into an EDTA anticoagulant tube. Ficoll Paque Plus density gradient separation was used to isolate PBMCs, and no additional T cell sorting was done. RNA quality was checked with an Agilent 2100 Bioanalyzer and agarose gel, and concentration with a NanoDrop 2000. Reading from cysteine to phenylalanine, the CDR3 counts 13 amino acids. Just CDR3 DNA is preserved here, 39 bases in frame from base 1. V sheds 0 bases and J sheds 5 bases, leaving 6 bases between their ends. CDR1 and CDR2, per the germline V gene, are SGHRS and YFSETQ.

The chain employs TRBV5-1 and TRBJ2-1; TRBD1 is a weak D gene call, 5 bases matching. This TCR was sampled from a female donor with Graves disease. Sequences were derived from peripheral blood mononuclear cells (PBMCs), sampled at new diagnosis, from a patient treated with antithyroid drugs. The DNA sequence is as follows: TGCGCCAGCAGCTTGGTCAGGGACAATGAGCAGTTCTTC. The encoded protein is CASSLVRDNEQFF.